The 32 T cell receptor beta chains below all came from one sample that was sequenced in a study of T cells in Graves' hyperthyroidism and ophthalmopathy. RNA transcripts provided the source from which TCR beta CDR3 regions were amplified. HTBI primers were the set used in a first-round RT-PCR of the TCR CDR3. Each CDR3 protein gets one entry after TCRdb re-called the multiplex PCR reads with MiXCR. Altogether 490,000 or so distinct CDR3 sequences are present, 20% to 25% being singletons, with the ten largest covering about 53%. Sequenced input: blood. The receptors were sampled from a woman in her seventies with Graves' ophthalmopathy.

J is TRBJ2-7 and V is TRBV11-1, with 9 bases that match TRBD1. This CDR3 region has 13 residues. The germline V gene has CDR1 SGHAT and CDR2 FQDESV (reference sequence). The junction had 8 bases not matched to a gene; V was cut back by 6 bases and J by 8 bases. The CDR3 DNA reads TGTGCCAGCAGAACAGGGGGCTCTCCCAAGCAGTACTTC. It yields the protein CASRTGGSPKQYF.

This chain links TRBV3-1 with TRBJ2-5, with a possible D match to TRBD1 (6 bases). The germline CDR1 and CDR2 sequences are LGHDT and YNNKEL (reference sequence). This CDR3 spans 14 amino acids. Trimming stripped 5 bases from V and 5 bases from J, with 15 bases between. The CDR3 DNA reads TGTGCCAGCAGCTTAGCAACAGGGATGGAGACCCAGTACTTC. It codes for CASSLATGMETQYF.

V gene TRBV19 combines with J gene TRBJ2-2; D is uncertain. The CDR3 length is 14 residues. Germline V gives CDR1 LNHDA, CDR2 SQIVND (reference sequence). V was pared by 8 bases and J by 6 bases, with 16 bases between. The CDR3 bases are TGTGCCAGTCGATCCCCCTCAAGACCCGGGGAGCTGTTTTTT. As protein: CASRSPSRPGELFF.

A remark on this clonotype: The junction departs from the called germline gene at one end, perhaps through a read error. The CDR3 sequence is CAASGQIHNEQFF. CDR3 nucleotide sequence: TGTGCCGCCAGTGGCCAAATCCACAATGAGCAGTTCTTC. This rearrangement joins TRBV24-1 to TRBJ2-1, with D uncertain. The CDR3 spans 13 residues. Per germline, CDR1 KGHDR and CDR2 SFDVKD.

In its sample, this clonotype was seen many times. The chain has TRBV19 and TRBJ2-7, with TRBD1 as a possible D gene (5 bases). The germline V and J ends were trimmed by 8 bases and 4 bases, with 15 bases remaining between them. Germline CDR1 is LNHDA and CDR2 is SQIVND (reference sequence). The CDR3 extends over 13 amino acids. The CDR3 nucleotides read TGTGCCAGTTCAGAACAGGAGACATACGAGCAGTACTTC. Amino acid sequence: CASSEQETYEQYF.

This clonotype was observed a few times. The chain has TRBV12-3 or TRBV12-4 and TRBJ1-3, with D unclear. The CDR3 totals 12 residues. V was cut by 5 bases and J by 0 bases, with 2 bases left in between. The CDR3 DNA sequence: TGTGCCAGCAGTGTCTCTGGAAACACCATATATTTT. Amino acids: CASSVSGNTIYF.

The CDR3 here is CAISESGGSGNTIYF. The DNA of the CDR3 is TGTGCCATCAGTGAGTCTGGTGGGTCTGGAAACACCATATATTTT. J is TRBJ1-3 and V is TRBV10-3; D not resolved. The V gene lost 0 bases and the J gene lost 1 base, with 7 bases spanning the gap. Germline V gene data show CDR1 as ENHRY and CDR2 as SYGVKD. This CDR3 comprises 15 residues.

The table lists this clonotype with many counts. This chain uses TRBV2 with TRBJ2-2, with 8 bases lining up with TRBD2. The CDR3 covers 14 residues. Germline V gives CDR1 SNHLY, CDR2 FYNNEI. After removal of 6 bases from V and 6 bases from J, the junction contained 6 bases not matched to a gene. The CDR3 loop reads CASRVIAGPGELFF. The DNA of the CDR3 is TGTGCCAGCAGAGTGATAGCGGGACCCGGGGAGCTGTTTTTT.

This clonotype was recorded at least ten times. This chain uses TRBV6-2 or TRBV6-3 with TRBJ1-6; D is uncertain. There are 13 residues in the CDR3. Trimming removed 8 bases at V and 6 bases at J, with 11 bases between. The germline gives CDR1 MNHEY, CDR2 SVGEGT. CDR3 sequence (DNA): TGTGCCAGCCAGGAGAATCCTAATTCACCCCTCCACTTT. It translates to CASQENPNSPLHF.

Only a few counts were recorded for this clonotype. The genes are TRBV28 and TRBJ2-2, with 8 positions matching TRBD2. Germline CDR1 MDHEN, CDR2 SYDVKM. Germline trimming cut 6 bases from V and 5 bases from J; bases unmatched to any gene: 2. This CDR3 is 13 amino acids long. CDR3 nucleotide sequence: TGTGCCAGCAGACGGGGGGGGACCGGGGAGCTGTTTTTT. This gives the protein CASRRGGTGELFF.

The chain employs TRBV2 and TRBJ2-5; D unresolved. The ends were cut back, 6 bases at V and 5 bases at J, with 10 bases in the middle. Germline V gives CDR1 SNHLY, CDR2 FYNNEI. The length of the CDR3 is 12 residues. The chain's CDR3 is CASRVDAETQYF. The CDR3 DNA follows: TGTGCCAGCAGGGTGGACGCGGAGACCCAGTACTTC.

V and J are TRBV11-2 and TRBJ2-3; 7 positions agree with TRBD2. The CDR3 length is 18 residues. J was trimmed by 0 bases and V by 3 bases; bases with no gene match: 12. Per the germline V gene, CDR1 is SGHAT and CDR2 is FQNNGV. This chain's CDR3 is CASSLGTFSGYSTDTQYF. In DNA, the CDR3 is TGTGCCAGCAGCTTGGGCACGTTTAGCGGGTATAGCACAGATACGCAGTATTTT.

The CDR3 DNA sequence: TGTGCCAGCAGCTCAAAGACTAGACTAGCTGCCAATGAGCAGTTCTTC. Residues: CASSSKTRLAANEQFF. The chain combines TRBV7-9 with TRBJ2-1; TRBD2 matches 7 bases. Germline values: CDR1 SEHNR, CDR2 FQNEAQ (reference sequence). The length of the CDR3 is 16 residues. The V gene end was trimmed by 4 bases and the J gene end by 6 bases; junction bases not matched to a gene: 12.

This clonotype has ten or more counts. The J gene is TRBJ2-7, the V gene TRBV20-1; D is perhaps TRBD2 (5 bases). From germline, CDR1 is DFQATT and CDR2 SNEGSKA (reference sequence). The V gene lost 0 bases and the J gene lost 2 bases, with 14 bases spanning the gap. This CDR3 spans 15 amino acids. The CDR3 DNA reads TGCAGTGCTAGAGACCTTAGCGCGGAACCCTACGAGCAGTACTTC. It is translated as CSARDLSAEPYEQYF.

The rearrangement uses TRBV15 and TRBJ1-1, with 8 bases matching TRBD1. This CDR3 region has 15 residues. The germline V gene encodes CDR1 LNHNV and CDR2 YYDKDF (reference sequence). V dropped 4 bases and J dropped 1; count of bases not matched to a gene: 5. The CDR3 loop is CATSKHRGTNTEAFF. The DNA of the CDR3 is TGTGCCACCAGCAAACACAGGGGGACGAACACTGAAGCTTTCTTT. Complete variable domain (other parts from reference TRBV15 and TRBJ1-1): DAMVIQNPRYQVTQFGKPVTLSCSQTLNHNVMYWYQQKSSQAPKLLFHYYDKDFNNEADTPDNFQSRRPNTSFCFLDIRSPGLGDTAMYLCATSKHRGTNTEAFFGQGTRLTVV.

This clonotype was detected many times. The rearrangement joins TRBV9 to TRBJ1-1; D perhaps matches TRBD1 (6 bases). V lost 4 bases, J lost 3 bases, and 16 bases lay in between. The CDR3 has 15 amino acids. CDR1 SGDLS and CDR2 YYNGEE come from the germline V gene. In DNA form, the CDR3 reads TGTGCCAGCAGCCCCGGGGGGCTTACGGACACTGAAGCTTTCTTT. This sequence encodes CASSPGGLTDTEAFF.

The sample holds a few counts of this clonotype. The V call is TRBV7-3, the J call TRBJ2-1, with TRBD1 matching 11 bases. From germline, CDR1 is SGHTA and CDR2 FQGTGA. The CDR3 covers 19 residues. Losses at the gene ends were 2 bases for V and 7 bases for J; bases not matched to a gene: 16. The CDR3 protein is CASSLWRVSGQGVGNEQFF. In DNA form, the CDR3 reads TGTGCCAGCAGCTTATGGAGGGTTTCGGGACAGGGGGTCGGGAATGAGCAGTTCTTC.

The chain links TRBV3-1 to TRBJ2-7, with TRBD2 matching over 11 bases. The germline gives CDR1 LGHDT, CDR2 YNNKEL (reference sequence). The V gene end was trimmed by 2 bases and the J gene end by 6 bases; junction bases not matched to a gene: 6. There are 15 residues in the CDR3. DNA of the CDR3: TGTGCCAGCAGCCAATCCCTAGCGGGAGGTCGCGAGCAGTACTTC. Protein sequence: CASSQSLAGGREQYF.

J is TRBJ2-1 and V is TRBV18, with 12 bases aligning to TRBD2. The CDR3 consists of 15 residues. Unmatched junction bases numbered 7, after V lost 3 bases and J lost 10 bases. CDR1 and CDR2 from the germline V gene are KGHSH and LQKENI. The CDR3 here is CASSPGLAGVEEQFF. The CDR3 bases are TGTGCCAGCTCACCGGGACTAGCGGGCGTTGAGGAGCAGTTCTTC.

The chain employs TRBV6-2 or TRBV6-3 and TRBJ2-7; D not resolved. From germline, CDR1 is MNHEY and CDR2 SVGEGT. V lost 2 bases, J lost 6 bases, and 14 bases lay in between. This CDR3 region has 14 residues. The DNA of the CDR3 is TGTGCCAGCAGTTACGGTAGTGGTTTTCTCGAGCAGTACTTC. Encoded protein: CASSYGSGFLEQYF.

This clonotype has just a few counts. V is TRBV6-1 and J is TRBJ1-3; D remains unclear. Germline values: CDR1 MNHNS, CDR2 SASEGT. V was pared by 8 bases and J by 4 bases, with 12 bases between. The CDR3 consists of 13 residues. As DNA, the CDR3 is TGTGCCAGCTTTATGGCAGTCGGAAACACCATATATTTT. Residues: CASFMAVGNTIYF.

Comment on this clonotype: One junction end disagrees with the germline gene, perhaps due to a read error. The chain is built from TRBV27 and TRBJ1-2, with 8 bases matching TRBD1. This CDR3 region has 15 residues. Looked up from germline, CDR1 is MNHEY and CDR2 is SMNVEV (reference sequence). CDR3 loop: CASSTRYRGNYGCTF. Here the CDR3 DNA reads TGTGCCAGCAGCACCCGTTACAGGGGGAACTATGGCTGCACCTTC.

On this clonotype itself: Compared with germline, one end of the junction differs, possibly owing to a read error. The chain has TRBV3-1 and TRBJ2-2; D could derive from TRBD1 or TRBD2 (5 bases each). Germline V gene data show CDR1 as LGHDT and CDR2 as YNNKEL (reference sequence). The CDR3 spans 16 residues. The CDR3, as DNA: TGTGCCAGCAGTATGACGAGAGGGACGTTCACCGAGGAGCTGTTTTTT. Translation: CASSMTRGTFTEELFF.

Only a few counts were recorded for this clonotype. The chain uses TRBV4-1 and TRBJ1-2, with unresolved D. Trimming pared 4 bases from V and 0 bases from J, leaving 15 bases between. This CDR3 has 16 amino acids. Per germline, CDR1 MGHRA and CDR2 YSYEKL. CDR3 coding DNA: TGCGCCAGCAGCCTGCCTACAGCCGCAGCTAACTATGGCTACACCTTC. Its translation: CASSLPTAAANYGYTF.

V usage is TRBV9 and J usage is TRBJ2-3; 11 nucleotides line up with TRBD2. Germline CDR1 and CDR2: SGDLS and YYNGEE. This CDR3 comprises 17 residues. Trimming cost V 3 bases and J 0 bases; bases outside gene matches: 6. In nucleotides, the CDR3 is TGTGCCAGCAGCGGTAGACTAGCGGGGTCTAGCACAGATACGCAGTATTTT. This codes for CASSGRLAGSSTDTQYF.

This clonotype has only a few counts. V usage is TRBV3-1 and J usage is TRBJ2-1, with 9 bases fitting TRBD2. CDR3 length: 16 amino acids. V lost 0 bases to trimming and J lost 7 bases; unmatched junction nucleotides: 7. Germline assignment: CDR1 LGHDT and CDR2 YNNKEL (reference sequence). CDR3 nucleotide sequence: TGTGCCAGCAGCCAAGATTGGGCGGGAGGGGGGAATGAGCAGTTCTTC. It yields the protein CASSQDWAGGGNEQFF.

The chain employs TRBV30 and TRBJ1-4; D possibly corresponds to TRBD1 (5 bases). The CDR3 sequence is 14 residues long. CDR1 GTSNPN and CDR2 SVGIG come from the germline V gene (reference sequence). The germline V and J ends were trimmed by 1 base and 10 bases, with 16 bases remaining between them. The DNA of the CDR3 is TGTGCCTGGAGTGATGGGGCAGTGGGTGGAAAACTGTTTTTT. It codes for CAWSDGAVGGKLFF.

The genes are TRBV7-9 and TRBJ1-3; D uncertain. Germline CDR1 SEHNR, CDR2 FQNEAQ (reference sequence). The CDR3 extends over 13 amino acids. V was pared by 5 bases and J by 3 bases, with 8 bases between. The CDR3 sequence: CASSPRGGNTIYF. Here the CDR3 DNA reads TGTGCCAGCAGCCCCCGGGGTGGAAACACCATATATTTT.

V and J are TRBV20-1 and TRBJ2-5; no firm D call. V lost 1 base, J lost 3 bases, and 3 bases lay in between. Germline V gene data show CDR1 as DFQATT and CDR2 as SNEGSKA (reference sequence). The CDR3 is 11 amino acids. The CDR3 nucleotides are TGCAGTGCTAGAGGAGAAGAGACCCAGTACTTC. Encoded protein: CSARGEETQYF.

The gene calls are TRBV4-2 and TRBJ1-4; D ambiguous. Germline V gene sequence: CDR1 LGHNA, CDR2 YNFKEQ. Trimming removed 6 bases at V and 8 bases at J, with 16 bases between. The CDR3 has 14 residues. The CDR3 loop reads CASRPGKSDEKLFF. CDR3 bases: TGTGCCAGCAGACCCGGGAAAAGCGACGAAAAACTGTTTTTT.

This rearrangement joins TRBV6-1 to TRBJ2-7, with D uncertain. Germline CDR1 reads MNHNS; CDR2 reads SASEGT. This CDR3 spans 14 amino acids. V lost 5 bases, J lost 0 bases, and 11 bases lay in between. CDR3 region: CASSLWRTSYEQYF. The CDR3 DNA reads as TGTGCCAGCAGTCTCTGGCGGACCTCCTACGAGCAGTACTTC.

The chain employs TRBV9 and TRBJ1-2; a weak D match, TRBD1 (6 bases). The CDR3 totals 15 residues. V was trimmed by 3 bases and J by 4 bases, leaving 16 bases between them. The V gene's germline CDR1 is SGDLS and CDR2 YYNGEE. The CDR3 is CASSDQTGSGYGYTF. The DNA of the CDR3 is TGTGCCAGCAGCGATCAGACAGGCAGCGGCTATGGCTACACCTTC.